The 22 T cell receptor beta chains below were found in one sample sequenced in a study of T cell changes during pregnancy in multiple sclerosis. Some clones are missing from TCRdb's copy, which holds only in-frame ones; the method was immunoSEQ multiplex PCR. The table records 45,000 to 65,000 clones, around 93% of them present only once. The sequencing used CD4+ T cells from peripheral blood mononuclear cells, collected after pregnancy. The source is a female donor with multiple sclerosis, enrolled in a pregnancy study.

The rearrangement uses TRBV2 and TRBJ1-6, with 11 positions matching TRBD1. The CDR3 covers 14 residues. V shed 6 bases and J 8 bases; nucleotides not matched to a gene: 3. Germline V CDR1 and CDR2: SNHLY, FYNNEI. The CDR3 DNA reads as TGTGCCAGCAGGAAGGGACAGGGGGATTCACCCCTCCACTTT. Residues: CASRKGQGDSPLHF.

The rearrangement links TRBV7-9 to TRBJ2-1; 7 bases are a match to TRBD2. CDR1 SEHNR and CDR2 FQNEAQ come from the germline V gene (reference sequence). Trimming removed 5 bases from V and 7 bases from J; junction bases left unmatched: 11. The CDR3 length is 15 residues. As DNA, the CDR3 is TGTGCCAGCAGCCCCCTCGGACTAGGGGTAAATGAGCAGTTCTTC. As protein: CASSPLGLGVNEQFF.

This rearrangement joins TRBV5-8 to TRBJ2-7, with 15 bases aligning to TRBD2. The germline gives CDR1 SGHTS, CDR2 YDEGEE. This CDR3 contains 17 residues. Germline trimming cut 3 bases from V and 4 bases from J; bases unmatched to any gene: 8. The chain's CDR3 is CASSSGLAGGPGYEQYF. In DNA form, the CDR3 reads TGTGCCAGCAGCTCCGGACTAGCGGGAGGGCCTGGGTACGAGCAGTACTTC.

As to this clone: Compared with germline, one end of the junction differs, possibly owing to a read error. The chain uses TRBV2 and TRBJ2-7; D is uncertain. The CDR3 totals 14 residues. Germline CDR1 is SNHLY and CDR2 is FYNNEI. CDR3 amino acids: CASSEESVWHERYF. CDR3 coding DNA: TGTGCCAGCAGTGAAGAATCTGTTTGGCACGAGCGGTACTTC.

The gene calls are TRBV28 and TRBJ1-2, with a weak D call TRBD1 (5 bases). CDR3 length: 16 residues. Trimming stripped 4 bases from V and 4 bases from J, with 19 bases between. Germline lookup yields CDR1 MDHEN and CDR2 SYDVKM. CDR3: CASSSTYRGSGYGYTF. CDR3 sequence (DNA): TGTGCCAGCAGTTCTACTTATCGGGGGAGCGGCTATGGCTACACCTTC.

The chain couples TRBV7-2 to TRBJ2-1; tentatively, D is TRBD2 (5 bases). The CDR3 runs to 13 residues. Trimming shortened V by 5 bases and J by 8 bases, and 13 bases separated the two germline ends. The V gene's germline CDR1 is SGHTA and CDR2 FQGNSA. CDR3 nucleotide sequence: TGTGCCAGCAGCCCCAATAAGAGGGATGAGCAGTTCTTC. As protein: CASSPNKRDEQFF. Together with reference TRBV7-2 and TRBJ2-1, the CDR3 gives the full variable domain: GAGVSQSPSNKVTEKGKDVELRCDPISGHTALYWYRQSLGQGLEFLIYFQGNSAPDKSGLPSDRFSAERTGGSVSTLTIQRTQQEDSAVYLCASSPNKRDEQFFGPGTRLTVL.

The gene calls are TRBV14 and TRBJ1-1; 9 bases match TRBD1. Losses at the gene ends were 0 bases for V and 5 bases for J; bases not matched to a gene: 7. The CDR3 is 16 amino acids. Germline assignment: CDR1 SGHDN and CDR2 FVKESK. The CDR3 loop is CASSQDLGTGKTEAFF. CDR3 bases: TGTGCCAGCAGCCAAGACCTCGGGACAGGGAAAACTGAAGCTTTCTTT.

The CDR3 bases are TGTGCCAGTAGCAACGCCCCCGACAGGCCCTATGGCTACACCTTC. Amino acid sequence: CASSNAPDRPYGYTF. The rearrangement joins TRBV19 to TRBJ1-2; D is perhaps TRBD1 (6 bases). V gave up 6 bases and J gave up 4 bases, with 18 bases separating them. The CDR3 runs 15 residues. Germline assignment: CDR1 LNHDA and CDR2 SQIVND (reference sequence).

Here the CDR3 reads CASSLRTSGSGETQYF. The CDR3 nucleotides are TGTGCCAGCAGCCTCCGGACTAGCGGGAGCGGAGAGACCCAGTACTTC. The chain has TRBV5-4 and TRBJ2-5; TRBD2 matches at 13 bases. Trimming removed 4 bases from V and 4 bases from J; junction bases left unmatched: 7. Looked up from germline, CDR1 is SGHNT and CDR2 is YYREEE (reference sequence). This CDR3 spans 16 amino acids.

This clone appeared a single time. This rearrangement joins TRBV5-6 to TRBJ2-4; tentatively, D is TRBD1 (6 bases). This CDR3 has 15 residues. Trimming took 4 bases from V and 4 from J, leaving 15 bases between them. Germline lookup yields CDR1 SGHDT and CDR2 YYEEEE. CDR3 sequence (DNA): TGTGCCAGCAGCGATCCTGGGACAAGAAAAAACATTCAGTACTTC. Its translation is CASSDPGTRKNIQYF.

This chain links TRBV7-9 with TRBJ2-7; no clear D gene. Per germline, CDR1 SEHNR and CDR2 FQNEAQ (reference sequence). The V gene lost 4 bases and the J gene lost 1 base, with 14 bases spanning the gap. The CDR3 is made up of 15 amino acids. The CDR3 sequence: CASSSARQTSYEQYF. Written as DNA, the CDR3 is TGTGCCAGCAGCTCTGCCAGACAAACGTCCTACGAGCAGTACTTC.

This sequence joins TRBV28 and TRBJ2-3; tentatively, D is TRBD2 (5 bases). The CDR3 covers 13 residues. V was clipped by 5 bases and J by 4 bases, with 10 bases between them. In germline, CDR1 is MDHEN, CDR2 SYDVKM. The DNA for the CDR3 is TGTGCCAGCAGTCTCCTGGGAGCAGATACGCAGTATTTT. As protein: CASSLLGADTQYF. Together with reference TRBV28 and TRBJ2-3, the CDR3 gives the full variable domain: DVKVTQSSRYLVKRTGEKVFLECVQDMDHENMFWYRQDPGLGLRLIYFSYDVKMKEKGDIPEGYSVSREKKERFSLILESASTNQTSMYLCASSLLGADTQYFGPGTRLTVL.

This clone was recorded only once. V gene TRBV7-2 combines with J gene TRBJ2-1, with D maybe TRBD2 (6 bases). Germline lookup yields CDR1 SGHTA and CDR2 FQGNSA. The germline V and J ends were trimmed by 1 base and 7 bases, with 17 bases remaining between them. The CDR3 sequence is 16 residues long. CDR3 in amino acids: CASSLVSGRVENEQFF. CDR3 nucleotide sequence: TGTGCCAGCAGCTTAGTCTCCGGGAGAGTGGAAAATGAGCAGTTCTTC.

The chain recombines TRBV7-3 with TRBJ2-1; TRBD2 matches at 7 bases. Trimming removed 4 bases from V and 10 bases from J; junction bases left unmatched: 13. This CDR3 has 15 residues. CDR1 and CDR2 from the germline V gene are SGHTA and FQGTGA. The CDR3 here is CASSSQGSGRGEQFF. In DNA, the CDR3 is TGTGCCAGCAGCTCCCAGGGTAGCGGGCGGGGGGAGCAGTTCTTC. The variable domain in full, completed from reference TRBV7-3 and TRBJ2-1, reads GAGVSQTPSNKVTEKGKYVELRCDPISGHTALYWYRQSLGQGPEFLIYFQGTGAADDSGLPNDRFFAVRPEGSVSTLKIQRTERGDSAVYLCASSSQGSGRGEQFFGPGTRLTVL.

The J gene is TRBJ2-5, the V gene TRBV6-5; the D gene is possibly TRBD1 (6 bases). Germline CDR1 MNHEY, CDR2 SVGAGI. The V and J ends lost 0 bases and 7 bases respectively, with 12 bases between them. CDR3 length: 14 amino acids. CDR3 amino acids: CASSYSRLGGTQYF. Written as DNA, the CDR3 is TGTGCCAGCAGTTACTCTCGGCTAGGGGGGACCCAGTACTTC.

The chain recombines TRBV5-5 with TRBJ2-7; TRBD1 might be the D (6 bases). Trimming took 4 bases from V and 3 from J, leaving 11 bases between them. The CDR3 loop spans 13 amino acids. CDR1 is SGHKS and CDR2 is YYEKEE in the germline V gene (reference sequence). The CDR3 nucleotides read TGTGCCAGCAGCACGGGACACCTCTACGAGCAGTACTTC. Its protein product is CASSTGHLYEQYF.

V usage is TRBV25-1 and J usage is TRBJ1-4, with 9 bases aligning to TRBD1. CDR1 is MGHDK, CDR2 SYGVNS, per germline. CDR3 length: 15 amino acids. V dropped 2 bases and J dropped 7; count of bases not matched to a gene: 5. The CDR3 DNA reads TGTGCCAGCAGTGAAAAGGGACAGGGTGGTGAAAAACTGTTTTTT. This codes for CASSEKGQGGEKLFF.

The rearrangement uses TRBV7-6 and TRBJ1-1; 8 nucleotides match TRBD1. With V trimmed by 5 bases and J by 5 bases, 7 bases remained unmatched. In germline, CDR1 is SGHVS, CDR2 FNYEAQ. This CDR3 is 14 amino acids long. The CDR3 is CASSAGGAATEAFF. As DNA, the CDR3 is TGTGCCAGCAGCGCAGGGGGCGCAGCTACTGAAGCTTTCTTT.

The rearrangement joins TRBV11-2 to TRBJ2-3; tentatively, D is TRBD2 (5 bases). V lost 3 bases to trimming and J lost 0 bases, with 13 bases between them. CDR3 length equals 16 residues. The germline V gene encodes CDR1 SGHAT and CDR2 FQNNGV. CDR3 loop: CASSFQQRLSTDTQYF. Here the CDR3 DNA reads TGTGCCAGCAGCTTCCAACAGCGGCTAAGCACAGATACGCAGTATTTT.

The CDR3 nucleotides are TGTGCCAGTAGTCCGACTCGGGACAGACCTGAGGGGGAGCTGTTTTTT. Protein sequence: CASSPTRDRPEGELFF. The rearrangement uses TRBV19 and TRBJ2-2; 7 bases match TRBD1. Trimming took 5 bases from V and 8 from J; bases not matched to a gene: 14. The CDR3 has 16 residues. Germline values: CDR1 LNHDA, CDR2 SQIVND (reference sequence).

This chain links TRBV9 with TRBJ1-2, with D unclear. This CDR3 region has 13 residues. Trimming pared 0 bases from V and 4 bases from J, leaving 7 bases between. Germline V gene sequence: CDR1 SGDLS, CDR2 YYNGEE. CDR3 nucleotides: TGTGCCAGCAGCGTAGTAGAGGGCTATGGCTACACCTTC. Translating gives CASSVVEGYGYTF.

The V and J genes are TRBV18 and TRBJ2-2, with D uncertain. Trimming took off 0 bases at V and 5 bases at J, with 10 bases between the two ends. CDR1 and CDR2 from the germline V gene are KGHSH and LQKENI. CDR3 size: 15 residues. CDR3 in DNA: TGTGCCAGCTCACCACCGAGGCCCCCGACCGGGGAGCTGTTTTTT. This encodes CASSPPRPPTGELFF.